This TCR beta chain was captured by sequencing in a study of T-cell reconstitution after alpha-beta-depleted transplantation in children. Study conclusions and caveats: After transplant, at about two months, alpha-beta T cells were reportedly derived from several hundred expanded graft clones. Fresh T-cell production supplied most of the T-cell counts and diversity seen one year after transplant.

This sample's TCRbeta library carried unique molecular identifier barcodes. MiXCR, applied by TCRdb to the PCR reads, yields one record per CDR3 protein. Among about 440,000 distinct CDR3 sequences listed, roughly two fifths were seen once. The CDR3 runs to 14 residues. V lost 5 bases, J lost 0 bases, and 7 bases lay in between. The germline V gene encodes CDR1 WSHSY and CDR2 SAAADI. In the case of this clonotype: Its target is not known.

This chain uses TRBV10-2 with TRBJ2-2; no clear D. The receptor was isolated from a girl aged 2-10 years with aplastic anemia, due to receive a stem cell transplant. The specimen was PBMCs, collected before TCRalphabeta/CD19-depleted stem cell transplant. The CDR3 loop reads CASSSTANTGELFF. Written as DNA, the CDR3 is TGCGCCAGCAGTTCGACCGCGAACACCGGGGAGCTGTTTTTT.